One and the same sample provided the 26 T cell receptor beta chains below, sequenced in a study of monozygotic twins with cystic fibrosis (dated by TCRdb to 2020 to 2022). The library was produced with the immunoSEQ multiplex PCR assay. The table was pulled from immuneACCESS by TCRdb, which kept in-frame rearrangements only. Such tables lose some clones; where checked, under half of the loss comes from unresolved V genes, and the rest has no known cause. The sample table shows 30,000 to 35,000 clones, and around 96% are seen once. The ten largest clones add up to about 0.17% of the sample. Specimen: blood. These receptors came from a girl aged 2-10 years with cystic fibrosis.

This chain links TRBV27 with TRBJ1-6, with unresolved D. The CDR3 is 17 amino acids. Germline V gene data show CDR1 as MNHEY and CDR2 as SMNVEV (reference sequence). Trimming took 3 bases from V and 0 from J, leaving 12 bases between them. DNA of the CDR3: TGTGCCAGCAGTTTCTGGATGTCTGACTCCTATAATTCACCCCTCCACTTT. Residues: CASSFWMSDSYNSPLHF.

V is TRBV18 and J is TRBJ1-4; no reliable D call. Trimming shortened V by 1 base and J by 7 bases, and 13 bases separated the two germline ends. CDR1 is KGHSH and CDR2 is LQKENI in the germline V gene. There are 15 residues in the CDR3. The CDR3 DNA follows: TGTGCCAGCTCACCACTCCATACCCCGGGTGAAAAACTGTTTTTT. Amino acids: CASSPLHTPGEKLFF.

The chain employs TRBV27 and TRBJ2-1; TRBD2 matches at 9 bases. The CDR3 sequence is 16 residues long. Losses at the gene ends were 2 bases for V and 8 bases for J; bases not matched to a gene: 10. Looked up from germline, CDR1 is MNHEY and CDR2 is SMNVEV (reference sequence). The CDR3 here is CASSLVGGRAGDEQFF. CDR3 bases: TGTGCCAGCAGTTTAGTAGGCGGGAGGGCCGGCGATGAGCAGTTCTTC.

The chain recombines TRBV28 with TRBJ1-5; D is unclear. CDR1 and CDR2 (germline): MDHEN, SYDVKM. V gave up 7 bases and J gave up 7 bases, with 14 bases separating them. The CDR3 extends over 13 amino acids. Written as DNA, the CDR3 is TGTGCCAGCACTACAGAAGCGAGACAGCCCCAGCATTTT. Its protein product is CASTTEARQPQHF.

V usage is TRBV7-9 and J usage is TRBJ1-2; 7 bases are a match to TRBD1. CDR1 and CDR2 (germline): SEHNR, FQNEAQ (reference sequence). This CDR3 spans 16 amino acids. V trimming: 4 bases; J trimming: 3 bases; junction bases outside the gene matches: 11. CDR3 loop: CASSSESTGTDYGYTF. In DNA, the CDR3 is TGTGCCAGCAGCTCGGAAAGCACCGGGACAGACTATGGCTACACCTTC. Supplemented by reference TRBV7-9 and TRBJ1-2, the full variable domain reads DTGVSQNPRHKITKRGQNVTFRCDPISEHNRLYWYRQTLGQGPEFLTYFQNEAQLEKSRLLSDRFSAERPKGSFSTLEIQRTEQGDSAMYLCASSSESTGTDYGYTFGSGTRLTVV.

V and J are TRBV19 and TRBJ2-5; D remains ambiguous. This CDR3 spans 15 amino acids. Germline-derived CDR1 and CDR2 are LNHDA and SQIVND (reference sequence). Trimming shortened V by 6 bases and J by 0 bases, and 14 bases separated the two germline ends. This CDR3 is CASRNRPGDQETQYF. CDR3 nucleotide sequence: TGTGCCAGTAGGAATCGCCCCGGCGACCAAGAGACCCAGTACTTC.

The rearrangement links TRBV29-1 to TRBJ2-1, with no clear D. Trimming removed 3 bases at V and 2 bases at J, with 2 bases between. Germline-derived CDR1 and CDR2 are SQVTM and ANQGSEA. This CDR3 region has 11 residues. The CDR3: CSVDTYNEQFF. In DNA, the CDR3 is TGCAGCGTTGACACCTACAATGAGCAGTTCTTC.

This clone is a singleton in its sample. This sequence joins TRBV11-2 and TRBJ2-7; possibly TRBD1 or TRBD2 for D (5 bases each). V lost 6 bases, J lost 4 bases, and 19 bases lay in between. The CDR3 is made up of 15 amino acids. Germline assignment: CDR1 SGHAT and CDR2 FQNNGV. CDR3 bases: TGTGCCAGCAGTCGTACCAGGGACCCAGGATACGAGCAGTACTTC. This encodes CASSRTRDPGYEQYF.

As DNA, the CDR3 is TGCGCCAGCAGCTTGGGGACTAGCGGAAACAATGAGCAGTTCTTC. Encoded protein: CASSLGTSGNNEQFF. The V call is TRBV5-1, the J call TRBJ2-1; 10 positions match TRBD2. The J segment lost 5 bases and the V segment lost 0 bases, leaving 2 bases of the junction unmatched. The CDR3 covers 15 residues. Looked up from germline, CDR1 is SGHRS and CDR2 is YFSETQ.

The genes are TRBV7-8 and TRBJ2-1, with D perhaps given as TRBD1 or TRBD2 (6 bases each). The CDR3 runs 9 residues. Germline lookup yields CDR1 SGHVS and CDR2 FQNEAQ. The CDR3, as DNA: TGTGCGGGGGGCGATGAGCAGTTCTTC. It translates to CAGGDEQFF.

V and J are TRBV23-1 and TRBJ2-5; 10 nucleotides match TRBD2. TRBV23-1 is treated as an ORF (open reading frame) with a function not yet certain. This CDR3 is 21 amino acids long. The ends lost 7 bases at V and 5 bases at J; junction bases unmatched: 28. The CDR3, as DNA: TGCGCCAGCACCCTGGGGGGTCGGCTAGCGGGAGATTTCTGGTTGAGCGAGACCCAGTACTTC. Translated: CASTLGGRLAGDFWLSETQYF.

This clone was recorded once. The chain has TRBV2 and TRBJ1-3; weak D call: TRBD1 (5 bases). V was shortened by 3 bases and J by 8 bases, with 17 bases between the two germline ends. Germline-derived CDR1 and CDR2 are SNHLY and FYNNEI. This CDR3 comprises 15 residues. CDR3 residues: CASSEGTRLGYTIYF. Here the CDR3 DNA reads TGTGCCAGCAGTGAGGGGACGCGACTGGGCTACACCATATATTTT. Supplemented by reference TRBV2 and TRBJ1-3, the full variable domain reads EPEVTQTPSHQVTQMGQEVILRCVPISNHLYFYWYRQILGQKVEFLVSFYNNEISEKSEIFDDQFSVERPDGSNFTLKIRSTKLEDSAMYFCASSEGTRLGYTIYFGEGSWLTVV.

The rearrangement links TRBV6-5 to TRBJ1-2; no firm D call. CDR3 length: 11 residues. Trimming took 5 bases from V and 7 from J, leaving 8 bases between them. CDR1 is MNHEY, CDR2 SVGAGI, per germline. The CDR3 region is CASSDGGGYTF. CDR3 nucleotide sequence: TGTGCCAGCAGTGATGGTGGTGGCTACACCTTC.

The chain links TRBV5-6 to TRBJ1-2, with D perhaps matching TRBD1 (5 bases). CDR3 size: 16 residues. With 2 bases removed from V and 3 bases from J, the gap between germline ends came to 17 bases. Germline assignment: CDR1 SGHDT and CDR2 YYEEEE. CDR3 nucleotides: TGTGCCAGCAGCTTTGGGGGAGGGGAGATTGACTATGGCTACACCTTC. It translates to CASSFGGGEIDYGYTF. The variable domain in full, with the rest retrieved from reference TRBV5-6 and TRBJ1-2, is DAGVTQSPTHLIKTRGQQVTLRCSPKSGHDTVSWYQQALGQGPQFIFQYYEEEERQRGNFPDRFSGHQFPNYSSELNVNALLLGDSALYLCASSFGGGEIDYGYTFGSGTRLTVV.

The chain links TRBV6-6 to TRBJ1-5; maybe TRBD1 (5 bases). The CDR3 has 15 residues. Germline assignment: CDR1 MNHNY and CDR2 SVGAGI (reference sequence). The V end was cut by 6 bases, the J end by 6 bases, with 18 bases between. CDR3 region: CASSPGRPNGQPQHF. DNA of the CDR3: TGTGCCAGCAGCCCGGGACGACCGAACGGTCAGCCCCAGCATTTT.

The V gene is TRBV4-1, the J gene TRBJ1-2; tentative D call: TRBD1 (5 bases). The ends were cut back, 2 bases at V and 4 bases at J, with 17 bases in the middle. Germline V gene sequence: CDR1 MGHRA, CDR2 YSYEKL. This CDR3 has 16 residues. CDR3 DNA: TGCGCCAGCAGCCAACCACGGTGGGGCAGAAGCTATGGCTACACCTTC. Protein sequence: CASSQPRWGRSYGYTF.

This chain joins TRBV6-1 and TRBJ2-7; 9 positions match TRBD2. The germline V gene has CDR1 MNHNS and CDR2 SASEGT. V lost 11 bases and J lost 5; bases outside the gene matches: 10. The CDR3 has 13 residues. The CDR3 bases are TGTGCCTTATTAGCGGGAGTAGAGAACGAGCAGTACTTC. This codes for CALLAGVENEQYF.

The chain combines TRBV19 with TRBJ2-2; 9 positions match TRBD2. V shed 6 bases and J 1 base; nucleotides not matched to a gene: 6. Looked up from germline, CDR1 is LNHDA and CDR2 is SQIVND (reference sequence). The CDR3 contains 16 residues. CDR3 in DNA: TGTGCCAGTAGCCGTCGGCGGGAGGGGAACACCGGGGAGCTGTTTTTT. This gives the protein CASSRRREGNTGELFF.

V and J are TRBV9 and TRBJ2-7, with TRBD2 identical over 7 bases. Looked up from germline, CDR1 is SGDLS and CDR2 is YYNGEE. The ends lost 4 bases at V and 7 bases at J; junction bases unmatched: 14. CDR3 length: 15 amino acids. CDR3 in amino acids: CASSPGLVRAAEQYF. DNA of the CDR3: TGTGCCAGCAGCCCCGGACTAGTCCGCGCGGCTGAGCAGTACTTC.

This chain uses TRBV27 with TRBJ2-2; 9 positions match TRBD2. CDR1 MNHEY and CDR2 SMNVEV come from the germline V gene (reference sequence). After removal of 4 bases from V and 1 base from J, the junction contained 13 bases not matched to a gene. The CDR3 consists of 19 residues. CDR3 protein: CASSSPFEAGGQNTGELFF. In nucleotides, the CDR3 is TGTGCCAGCAGTTCCCCTTTTGAGGCGGGAGGGCAGAACACCGGGGAGCTGTTTTTT.

The rearrangement joins TRBV18 to TRBJ1-3; D not resolved. Per germline, CDR1 KGHSH and CDR2 LQKENI. The germline V and J ends were trimmed by 0 bases and 4 bases, with 7 bases remaining between them. CDR3 size: 14 residues. Here the CDR3 DNA reads TGTGCCAGCTCACCACCAGGGTGGGGAAACACCATATATTTT. It translates to CASSPPGWGNTIYF.

The sample holds one count of this clone. This sequence joins TRBV6-5 and TRBJ2-7, with 9 bases lining up with TRBD1. J gave up 4 bases and V 0 bases, and 7 bases lay outside the gene matches. The CDR3 runs to 16 residues. The germline gives CDR1 MNHEY, CDR2 SVGAGI. CDR3: CASSYSKPDRGYEQYF. The DNA of the CDR3 is TGTGCCAGCAGTTACTCGAAACCGGACAGGGGATACGAGCAGTACTTC.

The genes are TRBV27 and TRBJ1-1; possible D gene TRBD1, 6 bases. The CDR3 runs to 17 residues. Between the trimmed V and J ends, which lost 2 bases and 3 bases, there was a span of 19 bases. The germline gives CDR1 MNHEY, CDR2 SMNVEV (reference sequence). The CDR3 DNA reads as TGTGCCAGCAGTTTAGAAGAGCCAGGTCAGGGGTACACTGAAGCTTTCTTT. Residues: CASSLEEPGQGYTEAFF.

The chain uses TRBV5-1 and TRBJ1-1; D not resolved. CDR3 length: 15 residues. The V gene lost 0 bases and the J gene lost 1 base, with 10 bases spanning the gap. Germline V gene sequence: CDR1 SGHRS, CDR2 YFSETQ. This CDR3 is CASSLGVSQNTEAFF. As DNA, the CDR3 is TGCGCCAGCAGCTTGGGAGTCAGCCAGAACACTGAAGCTTTCTTT. Using reference TRBV5-1 and TRBJ1-1 for the parts outside the CDR3, the full variable domain is KAGVTQTPRYLIKTRGQQVTLSCSPISGHRSVSWYQQTPGQGLQFLFEYFSETQRNKGNFPGRFSGRQFSNSRSEMNVSTLELGDSALYLCASSLGVSQNTEAFFGQGTRLTVV.

The rearrangement joins TRBV11-3 to TRBJ1-1; D is uncertain. Germline V gene sequence: CDR1 SGHNT, CDR2 YENEEA. This CDR3 has 12 amino acids. Trimming stripped 5 bases from V and 2 bases from J, with 6 bases between. The CDR3 DNA follows: TGTGCCAGCAGCCACGGAAACACTGAAGCTTTCTTT. It translates to CASSHGNTEAFF.

The chain combines TRBV6-5 with TRBJ2-7, with 11 bases lining up with TRBD1. Germline-derived CDR1 and CDR2 are MNHEY and SVGAGI. The V gene end was trimmed by 5 bases and the J gene end by 3 bases; junction bases not matched to a gene: 6. CDR3 length equals 15 residues. The DNA for the CDR3 is TGTGCCAGCAGTACGGACAGGGGGCATAACTACGAGCAGTACTTC. It encodes CASSTDRGHNYEQYF.